The 25 T cell receptor beta chains reported below all come from one sample, sequenced in a study of blood T cells in healthy people across ages. Using a J-beta primer mix together with a sample-barcoded 5' primer, a second PCR was run for roughly 6 to 11 cycles. TCRdb re-called the 5' RACE reads with MiXCR, one entry per CDR3 protein. The table includes about 1 million distinct CDR3 sequences, approximately 26% detected once. These same records also appear under a second study, on T cells of mothers and their children.

Sequencing used blood. The receptor set was obtained from a girl aged 2-10 years in good health.

This chain links TRBV7-9 with TRBJ2-7; 9 bases are shared with TRBD1. V lost 5 bases to trimming and J lost 6 bases; unmatched junction nucleotides: 5. Germline V lookup: CDR1 SEHNR, CDR2 FQNEAQ (reference sequence). The CDR3 runs to 13 residues. The CDR3 protein is CASSGGQGPEQYF. The DNA of the CDR3 is TGTGCCAGCAGCGGAGGACAGGGGCCCGAGCAGTACTTC.

This chain links TRBV4-3 with TRBJ2-7, with D possibly being TRBD1 or TRBD2 (5 bases each). The V gene lost 3 bases and the J gene lost 3 bases, with 9 bases spanning the gap. Germline V CDR1 and CDR2: LGHNA, YSLEER. This CDR3 has 13 residues. This chain's CDR3 is CASSHREFYEQYF. The CDR3 DNA reads as TGCGCCAGCAGCCACAGGGAGTTCTACGAGCAGTACTTC.

The gene calls are TRBV27 and TRBJ2-1; D ambiguous. The ends were cut back, 3 bases at V and 6 bases at J, with 15 bases in the middle. The germline gives CDR1 MNHEY, CDR2 SMNVEV (reference sequence). The CDR3 has 15 residues. DNA for the CDR3: TGTGCCAGCAGTTTCTTGGTGATGAGGATCAATGAGCAGTTCTTC. Protein product: CASSFLVMRINEQFF.

The rearrangement uses TRBV7-9 and TRBJ2-1; 8 nucleotides agree with TRBD2. V gave up 1 base and J gave up 6 bases; unmatched junction bases: 11. This CDR3 comprises 17 residues. Germline CDR1 and CDR2: SEHNR and FQNEAQ (reference sequence). The CDR3 loop reads CASSLVVASGFTNEQFF. DNA of the CDR3: TGTGCCAGCAGCTTAGTAGTGGCTAGCGGGTTCACCAATGAGCAGTTCTTC.

The rearrangement joins TRBV28 to TRBJ2-7; 11 bases fit TRBD2. CDR1 is MDHEN, CDR2 SYDVKM, per germline. This CDR3 region has 15 residues. The V gene end was trimmed by 8 bases and the J gene end by 0 bases; junction bases not matched to a gene: 6. For the CDR3, the DNA is TGTGCCAGCGGCCTGGGACTAGCGGACTCCTACGAGCAGTACTTC. Residues: CASGLGLADSYEQYF.

J is TRBJ2-2 and V is TRBV4-2; 7 bases are shared with TRBD1. The CDR3 spans 17 residues. Germline V CDR1 and CDR2: LGHNA, YNFKEQ. The ends lost 0 bases at V and 3 bases at J; junction bases unmatched: 7. The CDR3 DNA reads TGTGCCAGCAGCCAAGATCCAGGGGGTTCGGACACCGGGGAGCTGTTTTTT. Translated: CASSQDPGGSDTGELFF.

This clonotype was recorded a few times. The chain carries TRBV6-6 and TRBJ1-6; D is possibly TRBD1 (6 bases). This CDR3 has 14 amino acids. Germline CDR1 reads MNHNY; CDR2 reads SVGAGI (reference sequence). Trimming shortened V by 6 bases and J by 10 bases, and 16 bases separated the two germline ends. DNA of the CDR3: TGTGCCAGCAGCAGCTTCACAGGGAACTCACCCCTCCACTTT. Protein: CASSSFTGNSPLHF.

The chain joins TRBV29-1 to TRBJ2-5; 13 positions agree with TRBD2. The DNA end lines up better with TRBJ2-1; the J call may be wrong. The CDR3 spans 14 residues. Germline values: CDR1 SQVTM, CDR2 ANQGSEA. CDR3: CSVDTSGGAGEQFF. Written as DNA, the CDR3 is TGCAGCGTTGATACTAGCGGGGGGGCCGGTGAGCAGTTCTTC.

This rearrangement joins TRBV3-1 to TRBJ2-1; possibly TRBD2 for D (6 bases). The assigned J gene may be wrong: the sequence end matches TRBJ2-7 better. The CDR3 loop spans 13 amino acids. In germline, CDR1 is LGHDT, CDR2 YNNKEL (reference sequence). The CDR3 DNA follows: TGTGCCAGCGGGACTCCAGACTTCTACGAGCAGTACTTC. Its translation is CASGTPDFYEQYF.

The chain employs TRBV20-1 and TRBJ2-5; D is uncertain. Per the germline V gene, CDR1 is DFQATT and CDR2 is SNEGSKA (reference sequence). V was clipped by 6 bases and J by 10 bases, with 12 bases between them. The CDR3 length is 10 residues. The CDR3 here is CSALWGVQYF. The CDR3 DNA follows: TGCAGTGCCCTGTGGGGTGTCCAGTACTTC.

The chain combines TRBV15 with TRBJ1-5; TRBD1 might be the D (6 bases). CDR3 size: 16 residues. Trimming took off 1 base at V and 3 bases at J, with 13 bases between the two ends. Germline CDR1 is LNHNV and CDR2 is YYDKDF (reference sequence). CDR3 in DNA: TGTGCCACCAGCAGAGTTTTGACAGGTTCCAATCAGCCCCAGCATTTT. Protein product: CATSRVLTGSNQPQHF.

The J gene is TRBJ1-3, the V gene TRBV12-3 or TRBV12-4, with unresolved D. V lost 5 bases to trimming and J lost 0 bases, with 14 bases between them. This CDR3 region has 16 residues. CDR3 in amino acids: CASSPSQLYSGNTIYF. The CDR3 region has the DNA TGTGCCAGCAGTCCATCCCAGCTCTACTCTGGAAACACCATATATTTT.

There are a few counts of this clonotype. The V and J genes are TRBV7-3 and TRBJ2-3; D is unclear. Germline CDR1 reads SGHTA; CDR2 reads FQGTGA. This CDR3 region has 14 residues. The ends were cut back, 6 bases at V and 2 bases at J, with 12 bases in the middle. The CDR3 bases are TGTGCCAGCAGTCGTCTAGGCGCCACAGATACGCAGTATTTT. Its translation: CASSRLGATDTQYF.

This clonotype was seen a handful of times. The V and J genes are TRBV4-3 and TRBJ2-1; 9 bases are shared with TRBD2. CDR3 length: 18 residues. V lost 0 bases and J lost 0; bases outside the gene matches: 6. Germline V gene data show CDR1 as LGHNA and CDR2 as YSLEER. CDR3 residues: CASSQDLSGGSSYNEQFF. The CDR3 DNA reads TGCGCCAGCAGCCAAGACCTTAGCGGGGGAAGCTCCTACAATGAGCAGTTCTTC.

This chain joins TRBV6-4 and TRBJ2-5; 8 nucleotides line up with TRBD1. The germline V gene encodes CDR1 MRHNA and CDR2 SNTAGT. V gave up 6 bases and J gave up 5 bases; unmatched junction bases: 8. CDR3 length: 14 residues. CDR3 residues: CASSGRQGSETQYF. The CDR3 nucleotides are TGTGCCAGCAGCGGTCGACAGGGGAGTGAGACCCAGTACTTC.

This rearrangement joins TRBV7-3 to TRBJ1-1, with D perhaps matching TRBD1 (6 bases). Germline CDR1 reads SGHTA; CDR2 reads FQGTGA. This CDR3 has 15 residues. Trimming took off 2 bases at V and 1 base at J, with 11 bases between the two ends. CDR3 loop: CASSLVSGANTEAFF. DNA of the CDR3: TGTGCCAGCAGCTTAGTGTCAGGGGCGAACACTGAAGCTTTCTTT.

J is TRBJ2-5 and V is TRBV5-1; D gene uncertain. Germline V CDR1 and CDR2: SGHRS, YFSETQ. Trimming took 0 bases from V and 5 from J, leaving 17 bases between them. This CDR3 spans 16 amino acids. CDR3 amino acids: CASSLASEYSDETQYF. In DNA form, the CDR3 reads TGCGCCAGCAGCTTGGCGTCCGAATATAGTGATGAGACCCAGTACTTC.

The chain carries TRBV20-1 and TRBJ2-7, with D perhaps matching TRBD2 (6 bases). The CDR3 loop spans 14 amino acids. Trimming removed 1 base from V and 0 bases from J, with 10 bases in between. The germline V gene encodes CDR1 DFQATT and CDR2 SNEGSKA (reference sequence). This chain's CDR3 is CSARGREHSYEQYF. DNA of the CDR3: TGCAGTGCTAGAGGTCGGGAGCACTCCTACGAGCAGTACTTC.

The rearrangement joins TRBV29-1 to TRBJ1-1, with no clear D. CDR3 length: 13 amino acids. Deletions cut 6 bases from V and 7 bases from J, with 18 bases between. Per the germline V gene, CDR1 is SQVTM and CDR2 is ANQGSEA. CDR3 bases: TGCAGCGTAAGACAATCAGGTTTGGATGAAGCTTTCTTT. This sequence encodes CSVRQSGLDEAFF.

This sequence joins TRBV20-1 and TRBJ2-4; D may correspond to TRBD1 or TRBD2 (7 bases each). With 1 base removed from V and 7 bases from J, the gap between germline ends came to 14 bases. This CDR3 region has 14 residues. Per the germline V gene, CDR1 is DFQATT and CDR2 is SNEGSKA (reference sequence). The CDR3 is CSARGQGGINIQYF. The CDR3 nucleotides read TGCAGTGCTAGAGGTCAGGGGGGGATCAACATTCAGTACTTC.

The chain employs TRBV7-9 and TRBJ2-3; maybe TRBD1 (5 bases). The V gene's germline CDR1 is SEHNR and CDR2 FQNEAQ (reference sequence). This CDR3 has 15 amino acids. With 5 bases removed from V and 4 bases from J, the gap between germline ends came to 16 bases. CDR3 nucleotides: TGTGCCAGCAGCCTTACACCCCAGGGTCCAGATACGCAGTATTTT. Amino acid sequence: CASSLTPQGPDTQYF.

This clonotype was observed a few times. A clone one base away is much larger, so this may be a read error. The CDR3 nucleotides read TGCGCCAGCAGCTTGGAGTATCGGTGGGGGGAGACCCAGTACTTC. It is translated as CASSLEYRWGETQYF. The gene calls are TRBV5-1 and TRBJ2-5, with D perhaps being TRBD1 or TRBD2 (5 bases each). CDR1 SGHRS and CDR2 YFSETQ come from the germline V gene. This CDR3 comprises 15 residues. V lost 0 bases and J lost 5, with 14 bases in between.

Of note for this clonotype: A far larger clone lies a single base away; this is likely a read error. The gene calls are TRBV7-8 and TRBJ2-5, with 9 bases fitting TRBD2. Germline assignment: CDR1 SGHVS and CDR2 FQNEAQ. The CDR3 spans 13 residues. CDR3 sequence: CAGSLLAGETQYF. The CDR3 bases are TGTGCCGGCAGCTTACTAGCGGGAGAGACCCAGTACTTC.

This clonotype was seen a few times. V is TRBV5-1 and J is TRBJ2-2; D perhaps matches TRBD1 (5 bases). Germline V lookup: CDR1 SGHRS, CDR2 YFSETQ. V was cut by 1 base and J by 2 bases, with 15 bases left in between. This CDR3 comprises 17 residues. DNA of the CDR3: TGCGCCAGCAGCTTGTCGACAGCCCTATCTAACACCGGGGAGCTGTTTTTT. This encodes CASSLSTALSNTGELFF.

This rearrangement joins TRBV13 to TRBJ2-3; D is unresolved. CDR3 length: 14 residues. Between the trimmed V and J ends, which lost 2 bases and 4 bases, there was a span of 10 bases. Germline V gene lookup returns CDR1 PRHDT and CDR2 FYEKMQ (reference sequence). The CDR3 nucleotides are TGTGCCAGCAGCTTATTCAATAAGGCAGATACGCAGTATTTT. It codes for CASSLFNKADTQYF.